These 29 T cell receptor beta chains originate from one sample sequenced in a study of response to subunit inactivated influenza vaccine. From the RT-PCR reads, TCRdb called clonotypes with MiXCR, one entry per CDR3 protein. Of roughly 570,000 distinct CDR3 sequences detected, over 10% appear once; the ten largest clones hold around 13%. This material consisted of PBMCs from blood, taken about 40 days after vaccination. The receptor source for this set is a man aged 50 to 60 who received an inactivated influenza vaccine.

This clonotype was seen only a few times. V and J are TRBV7-2 and TRBJ2-4; possible D gene TRBD1, 5 bases. V lost 4 bases to trimming and J lost 10 bases, with 11 bases between them. In germline, CDR1 is SGHTA, CDR2 FQGNSA. The CDR3 contains 12 residues. This chain's CDR3 is CASSWRQGIQYF. In DNA form, the CDR3 reads TGTGCCAGCAGCTGGCGTCAGGGAATTCAGTACTTC.

This clonotype showed up just a few times. The rearrangement links TRBV7-9 to TRBJ2-1; unclear D gene. The V end was cut by 1 base, the J end by 3 bases, with 10 bases between. Germline V CDR1 and CDR2: SEHNR, FQNEAQ (reference sequence). The CDR3 covers 15 residues. CDR3 DNA: TGTGCCAGCAGCTTAGAAGGGAACGGCTACAATGAGCAGTTCTTC. This translates into CASSLEGNGYNEQFF.

This clonotype was seen only a few times. The chain couples TRBV4-3 to TRBJ2-7; 9 bases are a match to TRBD2. The CDR3 loop spans 15 amino acids. Germline assignment: CDR1 LGHNA and CDR2 YSLEER. V was pared by 1 base and J by 4 bases, with 5 bases of the junction left unmatched. The CDR3 spells CASSQVPSGTYEQYF. CDR3 nucleotide sequence: TGCGCCAGCAGCCAAGTTCCTAGCGGGACTTACGAGCAGTACTTC.

The chain couples TRBV20-1 to TRBJ1-2; weak D call: TRBD1 (5 bases). The ends were cut back, 0 bases at V and 2 bases at J, with 7 bases in the middle. Germline V lookup: CDR1 DFQATT, CDR2 SNEGSKA (reference sequence). The CDR3 extends over 13 amino acids. The CDR3 DNA sequence: TGCAGTGCTAGAGAGGGGCTCAACTATGGCTACACCTTC. This gives the protein CSAREGLNYGYTF.

This CDR3 reads CASRSGTDSYENTGELFF. CDR3 DNA: TGTGCCAGCAGGTCCGGGACAGACTCATACGAAAACACCGGGGAGCTGTTTTTT. The V gene is TRBV12-3 or TRBV12-4, the J gene TRBJ2-2, with 7 bases that match TRBD1. The CDR3 is 18 residues long. V gave up 6 bases and J gave up 2 bases; unmatched junction bases: 15.

The rearrangement uses TRBV5-1 and TRBJ1-6; D is unclear. With 0 bases removed from V and 7 bases from J, the gap between germline ends came to 14 bases. The germline V gene has CDR1 SGHRS and CDR2 YFSETQ. This CDR3 spans 16 amino acids. CDR3 nucleotide sequence: TGCGCCAGCAGCTTGGCCAATCTCGCGGTGAATTCACCCCTCCACTTT. Encoded protein: CASSLANLAVNSPLHF.

This clonotype was observed a few times. The V gene is TRBV20-1, the J gene TRBJ1-1; possible D gene TRBD1, 6 bases. This CDR3 has 13 amino acids. V dropped 3 bases and J dropped 1 base, with 9 bases sitting between them. Germline CDR1 DFQATT, CDR2 SNEGSKA (reference sequence). The CDR3 loop reads CSASGGANTEAFF. CDR3 nucleotide sequence: TGCAGTGCTAGTGGGGGGGCGAACACTGAAGCTTTCTTT.

This clonotype was seen many times. The rearrangement uses TRBV5-1 and TRBJ2-4, with D possibly TRBD2 on 6 matching bases. This CDR3 spans 17 amino acids. Trimming took 3 bases from V and 1 from J, leaving 17 bases between them. Germline loops: CDR1 SGHRS, CDR2 YFSETQ. Here the CDR3 reads CASSSLGSGVAKNIQYF. The CDR3 nucleotides are TGCGCCAGCAGCTCACTTGGTTCGGGAGTTGCCAAAAACATTCAGTACTTC. Full variable domain (missing parts from reference TRBV5-1 and TRBJ2-4): KAGVTQTPRYLIKTRGQQVTLSCSPISGHRSVSWYQQTPGQGLQFLFEYFSETQRNKGNFPGRFSGRQFSNSRSEMNVSTLELGDSALYLCASSSLGSGVAKNIQYFGAGTRLSVL.

The chain is built from TRBV12-3 or TRBV12-4 and TRBJ2-5; 8 bases line up with TRBD2. This CDR3 spans 16 amino acids. Trimming cost V 5 bases and J 2 bases; bases outside gene matches: 10. CDR3 protein: CASSIFGTSGQETQYF. CDR3 bases: TGTGCCAGCAGTATATTCGGGACTAGTGGGCAAGAGACCCAGTACTTC.

CDR3 in amino acids: CAIRDYRDRFNYGYTF. The CDR3 coding sequence is TGTGCCATCAGGGACTACCGGGACAGGTTTAACTATGGCTACACCTTC. This sequence joins TRBV10-3 and TRBJ1-2; 8 nucleotides align to TRBD1. Per the germline V gene, CDR1 is ENHRY and CDR2 is SYGVKD. V gave up 6 bases and J gave up 1 base; unmatched junction bases: 10. CDR3 length equals 16 residues.

The sample holds many counts of this clonotype. J is TRBJ2-1 and V is TRBV5-1; D is unclear. The V gene lost 0 bases and the J gene lost 3 bases, with 13 bases spanning the gap. The CDR3 spans 16 residues. The V gene's germline CDR1 is SGHRS and CDR2 YFSETQ. The CDR3 reads CASSLASIQDYNEQFF. CDR3 bases: TGCGCCAGCAGCTTGGCGTCCATCCAGGACTACAATGAGCAGTTCTTC.

V is TRBV5-1 and J is TRBJ2-3, with TRBD2 matching over 11 bases. From germline, CDR1 is SGHRS and CDR2 YFSETQ. This CDR3 has 14 residues. After removal of 5 bases from V and 5 bases from J, the junction contained 4 bases not matched to a gene. The CDR3 sequence is CASRLAGVRDTQYF. CDR3 bases: TGCGCCAGCAGACTAGCGGGAGTGAGAGATACGCAGTATTTT.

This sequence joins TRBV2 and TRBJ2-6; 8 bases align to TRBD1. The CDR3 consists of 16 residues. CDR1 is SNHLY and CDR2 is FYNNEI in the germline V gene. J was trimmed by 3 bases and V by 1 base; bases with no gene match: 2. CDR3 nucleotide sequence: TGTGCCAGCAGTGAAGGGACAGGGCTTGGGGCCAACGTCCTGACTTTC. Translated, it gives CASSEGTGLGANVLTF.

The chain is built from TRBV5-1 and TRBJ2-5, with D perhaps matching TRBD2 (6 bases). With 6 bases removed from V and 5 bases from J, the gap between germline ends came to 17 bases. Germline assignment: CDR1 SGHRS and CDR2 YFSETQ. This CDR3 comprises 14 residues. The DNA of the CDR3 is TGCGCCAGCACACCGGGGGACCCCCAGGAGACCCAGTACTTC. Its translation: CASTPGDPQETQYF.

This clonotype was picked up many times. The chain employs TRBV12-3 or TRBV12-4 and TRBJ2-1, with 10 bases lining up with TRBD2. This CDR3 spans 15 amino acids. Trimming took 4 bases from V and 5 from J; bases not matched to a gene: 5. In nucleotides, the CDR3 is TGTGCCAGCAGTTCCGGACTAGCGGTAAACAATGAGCAGTTCTTC. This encodes CASSSGLAVNNEQFF.

The CDR3: CASSLRGYNIQYF. In nucleotides, the CDR3 is TGTGCCAGCAGTTTAAGGGGTTATAACATTCAGTACTTC. This sequence joins TRBV12-3 or TRBV12-4 and TRBJ2-4, with D tentatively TRBD1 (5 bases). The CDR3 length is 13 residues. V was trimmed by 2 bases and J by 7 bases, leaving 9 bases between them.

This clonotype was seen a handful of times. DNA for the CDR3: TGTGCCAGCAGCTTCCTACCGAACGTAGCGGGTGGGAAGAACAATGAGCAGTTCTTC. As protein: CASSFLPNVAGGKNNEQFF. The gene calls are TRBV7-3 and TRBJ2-1; TRBD2 matches 7 bases. The CDR3 runs to 19 residues. CDR1 and CDR2 from the germline V gene are SGHTA and FQGTGA. J lost 5 bases, V lost 3 bases, and 19 bases had no gene match.

Ten or more counts support this clonotype. The rearrangement links TRBV29-1 to TRBJ2-7; TRBD2 is a possible D gene (6 bases). Germline V gene data show CDR1 as SQVTM and CDR2 as ANQGSEA. This CDR3 contains 11 residues. The germline V and J ends were trimmed by 6 bases and 7 bases, with 13 bases remaining between them. The CDR3 sequence is CSVSGTREQYF. The CDR3 DNA reads TGCAGCGTGTCCGGGACTCGGGAGCAGTACTTC.

This sequence joins TRBV20-1 and TRBJ2-7; D perhaps matches TRBD2 (5 bases). CDR1 DFQATT and CDR2 SNEGSKA come from the germline V gene (reference sequence). The CDR3 consists of 15 residues. V shed 4 bases and J shed 2 bases, with 18 bases lying between them. The CDR3 here is CSAKSGGRGTYEQYF. In DNA, the CDR3 is TGCAGTGCTAAGTCAGGCGGCCGAGGGACCTACGAGCAGTACTTC.

This clonotype came up many times. The genes are TRBV6-1 and TRBJ1-2; D unresolved. This CDR3 has 12 residues. Germline V gene lookup returns CDR1 MNHNS and CDR2 SASEGT. Trimming removed 6 bases at V and 3 bases at J, with 8 bases between. The CDR3 region is CASRRTDYGYTF. The CDR3 nucleotides are TGTGCCAGCAGGCGGACGGACTATGGCTACACCTTC.

V usage is TRBV6-2 or TRBV6-3 and J usage is TRBJ2-7; D tentatively fits TRBD1 or TRBD2 (5 bases each). This CDR3 has 14 amino acids. Trimming pared 2 bases from V and 4 bases from J, leaving 12 bases between. From germline, CDR1 is MNHEY and CDR2 SVGEGT. As DNA, the CDR3 is TGTGCCAGCAGTTACAGGGGAGAGACGTACGAGCAGTACTTC. This codes for CASSYRGETYEQYF.

This clonotype was seen many times. The rearrangement links TRBV20-1 to TRBJ1-5, with a possible D match to TRBD1 (5 bases). CDR3 size: 15 residues. The V end was cut by 1 base, the J end by 3 bases, with 13 bases between. Germline assignment: CDR1 DFQATT and CDR2 SNEGSKA (reference sequence). CDR3 coding DNA: TGCAGTGCTAGAGCCCCAGACAGATCCAATCAGCCCCAGCATTTT. Its translation is CSARAPDRSNQPQHF.

This clonotype has ten or more counts. V and J are TRBV24-1 and TRBJ2-7; 8 bases map to TRBD1. Trimming at V came to 2 bases and at J to 5 bases, leaving 7 bases not matched to a gene. Germline-derived CDR1 and CDR2 are KGHDR and SFDVKD. The CDR3 is 15 residues long. The CDR3 bases are TGTGCCACCAGTGATTCTGCAGGGGGCAGGAACGAGCAGTACTTC. Its protein is CATSDSAGGRNEQYF.

This clonotype was found once. The chain combines TRBV20-1 with TRBJ1-6; D is possibly TRBD1 (5 bases). The CDR3 has 16 residues. Germline V gene lookup returns CDR1 DFQATT and CDR2 SNEGSKA (reference sequence). V lost 7 bases and J 8 bases, leaving 24 bases between the germline ends. This CDR3 reads CSGYRSSTREDSPLHF. The CDR3 DNA follows: TGCAGTGGCTACAGGTCCTCGACGCGGGAGGATTCACCCCTCCACTTT.

The rearrangement joins TRBV20-1 to TRBJ2-7; D remains unclear. The germline gives CDR1 DFQATT, CDR2 SNEGSKA (reference sequence). V was trimmed by 3 bases and J by 0 bases, leaving 9 bases between them. This CDR3 is 13 amino acids long. The CDR3 DNA sequence: TGCAGTGCTAGCAAGGTCAGCTCCTACGAGCAGTACTTC. The encoded protein is CSASKVSSYEQYF.

This chain links TRBV10-3 with TRBJ2-4; TRBD1 might be the D (6 bases). V was clipped by 10 bases and J by 0 bases, with 25 bases between them. This CDR3 contains 18 residues. Germline CDR1 is ENHRY and CDR2 is SYGVKD. CDR3 sequence: CATRTDGSLALAKNIQYF. CDR3 DNA: TGTGCCACTAGGACAGATGGGTCATTGGCTCTAGCCAAAAACATTCAGTACTTC.

This clonotype was recorded many times. The J gene is TRBJ2-3, the V gene TRBV4-3; D assignment may be TRBD1 or TRBD2 (5 bases each). Germline CDR1 and CDR2: LGHNA and YSLEER. There are 16 residues in the CDR3. V lost 3 bases to trimming and J lost 3 bases, with 16 bases between them. CDR3 protein: CASSQGDLGPTDTQYF. CDR3 coding DNA: TGCGCCAGCAGCCAGGGGGACCTAGGCCCAACAGATACGCAGTATTTT.

The J gene is TRBJ2-1, the V gene TRBV23-1; the match to TRBD1 covers 9 bases. TRBV23-1 is designated an ORF whose function remains uncertain. V gave up 3 bases and J gave up 7 bases; unmatched junction bases: 13. The CDR3 contains 17 residues. CDR3 in DNA: TGCGCCAGCAGTCACTCAGACAACAGGGGGCGCGTAAATGAGCAGTTCTTC. Residues: CASSHSDNRGRVNEQFF.

The rearrangement links TRBV3-1 to TRBJ2-1; D unresolved. This CDR3 has 14 residues. Trimming left V 3 bases short and J 6 bases short, with 12 bases between. Germline V CDR1 and CDR2: LGHDT, YNNKEL (reference sequence). CDR3 region: CASSQRRGSNEQFF. DNA for the CDR3: TGTGCCAGCAGCCAGCGACGCGGATCCAATGAGCAGTTCTTC.